This T cell receptor (beta chain) was profiled in a study of blood T cells in healthy people across ages. A word on this clonotype: Its specificity is not known.

CDR1 SQVTM and CDR2 ANQGSEA come from the germline V gene. The length of the CDR3 is 15 residues. A second 7 to 11 cycle PCR used barcoded and J-beta primers. Researchers report that a template-switch adaptor with 12 random nucleotides tagged each cDNA molecule. TCRdb recomputed calls from the 5' RACE reads with MiXCR, one row per CDR3 protein. This table holds more than 800,000 distinct CDR3 sequences, 45% found once. The study's findings and limits: PBMCs left unsorted prevented a conclusive naive versus antigen-experienced comparison.

The V call is TRBV29-1, the J call TRBJ2-6, with D perhaps being TRBD1 or TRBD2 (5 bases each). The material sequenced was blood. The sequence was obtained from a woman aged 60 to 75 in good health. The CDR3 DNA is TGCAACGTAAACTCGGGGCTTTCTGGGGCCAACGTCCTGACTTTC. Translation: CNVNSGLSGANVLTF.